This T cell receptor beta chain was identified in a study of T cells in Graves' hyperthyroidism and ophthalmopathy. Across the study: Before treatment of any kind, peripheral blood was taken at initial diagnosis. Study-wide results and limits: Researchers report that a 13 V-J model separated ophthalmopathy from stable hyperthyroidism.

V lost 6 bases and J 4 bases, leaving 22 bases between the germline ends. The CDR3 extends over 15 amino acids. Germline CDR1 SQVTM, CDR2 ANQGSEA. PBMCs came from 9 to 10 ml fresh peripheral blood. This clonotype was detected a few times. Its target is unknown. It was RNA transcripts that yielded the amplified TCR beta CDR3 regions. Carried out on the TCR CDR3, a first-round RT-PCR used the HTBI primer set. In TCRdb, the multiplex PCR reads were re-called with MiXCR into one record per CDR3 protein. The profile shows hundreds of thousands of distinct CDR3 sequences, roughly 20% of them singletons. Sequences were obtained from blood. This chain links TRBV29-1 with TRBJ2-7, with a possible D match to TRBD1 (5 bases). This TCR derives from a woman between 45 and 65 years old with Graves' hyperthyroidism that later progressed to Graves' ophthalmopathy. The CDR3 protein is CSVRPPGQGIYEQYF. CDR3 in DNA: TGCAGCGTCCGCCCCCCCGGGCAGGGTATTTACGAGCAGTACTTC.